The 30 T cell receptor beta chains below were found in one sample sequenced in a study of blood T cell repertoires in COVID-19. TCRdb's table, derived via immunoSEQ multiplex PCR, lists solely in-frame clones and lacks some. The sample has more than 250,000 clones, approximately 88% seen once. Sequenced input: peripheral blood. The receptors come from a man younger than 35 who had recovered from COVID-19.

CDR3 DNA: TGCGCCAGCAGCCAAGTTGGAGAGGGGAACACTGAAGCTTTCTTT. Translating gives CASSQVGEGNTEAFF. The rearrangement links TRBV4-3 to TRBJ1-1; the D is unclear. The CDR3 extends over 15 amino acids. Germline V CDR1 and CDR2: LGHNA, YSLEER. The V gene lost 1 base and the J gene lost 1 base, with 10 bases spanning the gap.

The chain combines TRBV24-1 with TRBJ2-3; 10 bases line up with TRBD1. Trimming cost V 3 bases and J 6 bases; bases outside gene matches: 5. Germline assignment: CDR1 KGHDR and CDR2 SFDVKD. CDR3 size: 15 residues. CDR3 protein: CATSDSGTGVDTQYF. The DNA of the CDR3 is TGTGCCACCAGTGATAGCGGGACAGGGGTTGATACGCAGTATTTT.

J is TRBJ2-2 and V is TRBV5-1; 7 bases match TRBD2. The CDR3 sequence is 15 residues long. The germline V gene has CDR1 SGHRS and CDR2 YFSETQ. Trimming at V came to 4 bases and at J to 2 bases, leaving 5 bases not matched to a gene. Here the CDR3 DNA reads TGCGCCAGCAGCGTCGGGACTACCAACACCGGGGAGCTGTTTTTT. It yields the protein CASSVGTTNTGELFF. The entire variable domain, with the rest obtained from reference TRBV5-1 and TRBJ2-2, is as follows: KAGVTQTPRYLIKTRGQQVTLSCSPISGHRSVSWYQQTPGQGLQFLFEYFSETQRNKGNFPGRFSGRQFSNSRSEMNVSTLELGDSALYLCASSVGTTNTGELFFGEGSRLTVL.

The V gene is TRBV4-1, the J gene TRBJ2-1; 8 bases map to TRBD2. There are 14 residues in the CDR3. CDR1 and CDR2 from the germline V gene are MGHRA and YSYEKL. The trim removed 4 bases at V and 7 bases at J, leaving 6 bases unmatched. Here the CDR3 reads CASSRQRGRNEQFF. The CDR3 DNA follows: TGCGCCAGCAGCCGGCAGCGGGGGAGGAATGAGCAGTTCTTC.

The rearrangement joins TRBV4-1 to TRBJ1-4; possibly TRBD1 for D (6 bases). Trimming cost V 0 bases and J 14 bases, with 19 bases left between them. Germline CDR1 and CDR2: MGHRA and YSYEKL. The CDR3 has 15 amino acids. CDR3 nucleotide sequence: TGCGCCAGCAGCCAAGAACCCGAAACAGGGTCGGGGCTGTTTTTT. Protein product: CASSQEPETGSGLFF.

The chain has TRBV7-2 and TRBJ2-5, with D uncertain. The CDR3 has 13 amino acids. Per germline, CDR1 SGHTA and CDR2 FQGNSA. Trimming pared 3 bases from V and 2 bases from J, leaving 7 bases between. The CDR3 here is CASSFAYQETQYF. As DNA, the CDR3 is TGTGCCAGCAGCTTTGCCTATCAAGAGACCCAGTACTTC.

In the case of this clone: This specimen includes other DNA sequences encoding the same CDR3. This chain connects TRBV5-1 to TRBJ1-1; D might be TRBD1 (5 bases). V gave up 5 bases and J gave up 5 bases, with 16 bases separating them. The length of the CDR3 is 14 residues. Germline CDR1 reads SGHRS; CDR2 reads YFSETQ. The CDR3 is CASSREGPGTEAFF. The CDR3 bases are TGCGCCAGCAGTCGGGAGGGGCCGGGGACTGAAGCTTTCTTT.

This chain joins TRBV29-1 and TRBJ2-1; 14 bases align to TRBD2. CDR1 is SQVTM, CDR2 ANQGSEA, per germline. CDR3 length: 17 residues. The J segment lost 0 bases and the V segment lost 4 bases, leaving 5 bases of the junction unmatched. The CDR3 spells CSVVGTSGSSSYNEQFF. The CDR3 DNA follows: TGCAGCGTTGTAGGGACTAGCGGGAGCTCCTCCTACAATGAGCAGTTCTTC.

V and J are TRBV5-1 and TRBJ2-7, with no clear D. Germline CDR1 is SGHRS and CDR2 is YFSETQ. V was pared by 0 bases and J by 4 bases, with 8 bases between. The CDR3 consists of 13 residues. DNA for the CDR3: TGCGCCAGCAGCTTGGGATTCGGGTACGAGCAGTACTTC. Its translation: CASSLGFGYEQYF.

V usage is TRBV28 and J usage is TRBJ1-2, with 8 bases matching TRBD1. Germline-derived CDR1 and CDR2 are MDHEN and SYDVKM. V lost 6 bases, J lost 4 bases, and 7 bases stayed unmatched. The CDR3 has 14 amino acids. CDR3 coding DNA: TGTGCCAGCAGCCCCGTCGACAGGGGCTATGGCTACACCTTC. The encoded protein is CASSPVDRGYGYTF.

The chain carries TRBV6-5 and TRBJ1-2, with 7 nucleotides matching TRBD1. The CDR3 runs to 13 residues. Germline V gives CDR1 MNHEY, CDR2 SVGAGI. Trimming removed 6 bases from V and 6 bases from J; junction bases left unmatched: 7. The CDR3 region is CASSALTGDGYTF. CDR3 DNA: TGTGCCAGCAGCGCCCTCACAGGGGATGGCTACACCTTC.

The table lists this clone with a count of one. This chain uses TRBV4-1 with TRBJ1-3, with D possibly being TRBD1 (5 bases). Germline CDR1 reads MGHRA; CDR2 reads YSYEKL. Trimming left V 1 base short and J 0 bases short, with 7 bases between. This CDR3 has 15 amino acids. The CDR3: CASSQAGISGNTIYF. The DNA of the CDR3 is TGCGCCAGCAGCCAAGCAGGGATCTCTGGAAACACCATATATTTT.

This chain links TRBV6-5 with TRBJ1-4; TRBD1 is a possible D gene (6 bases). The ends were cut back, 5 bases at V and 7 bases at J, with 17 bases in the middle. Germline V gene sequence: CDR1 MNHEY, CDR2 SVGAGI. CDR3 length: 15 amino acids. This chain's CDR3 is CASSQTQGFGEKLFF. The CDR3 DNA sequence: TGTGCCAGCAGTCAAACACAGGGTTTTGGTGAAAAACTGTTTTTT.

The V call is TRBV30, the J call TRBJ1-4, with D unclear. CDR1 and CDR2 from the germline V gene are GTSNPN and SVGIG (reference sequence). The V end lost 1 base, the J end lost 3 bases, and 18 bases lay between the germline ends. CDR3 length: 17 residues. CDR3 protein: CAWSGLREGGSNEKLFF. CDR3 nucleotides: TGTGCCTGGAGTGGGCTAAGGGAGGGAGGTTCTAATGAAAAACTGTTTTTT.

The rearrangement joins TRBV7-2 to TRBJ2-1; 7 nucleotides match TRBD1. Germline V gives CDR1 SGHTA, CDR2 FQGNSA. The length of the CDR3 is 17 residues. Trimming at V came to 5 bases and at J to 0 bases, leaving 10 bases not matched to a gene. Here the CDR3 DNA reads TGTGCCAGCAGCCCGCAGGGGGAATTGAGCTCCTACAATGAGCAGTTCTTC. This codes for CASSPQGELSSYNEQFF.

The chain carries TRBV7-9 and TRBJ1-1, with unresolved D. The V gene's germline CDR1 is SEHNR and CDR2 FQNEAQ (reference sequence). V lost 5 bases and J 0 bases, leaving 16 bases between the germline ends. The CDR3 totals 16 residues. DNA for the CDR3: TGTGCCAGCAGCGCCCTCCTAGATTCTTTGAACACTGAAGCTTTCTTT. Amino acids: CASSALLDSLNTEAFF.

A few counts support this clone. The chain is built from TRBV2 and TRBJ2-7; 9 nucleotides match TRBD2. Germline V gives CDR1 SNHLY, CDR2 FYNNEI. Germline trimming cut 3 bases from V and 3 bases from J; bases unmatched to any gene: 9. The CDR3 runs to 16 residues. The CDR3 region has the DNA TGTGCCAGCAGTGATATCGTTCTAGCGGGAAACTACGAGCAGTACTTC. It encodes CASSDIVLAGNYEQYF.

For this clone: A junction end diverges from the germline sequence, so it may reflect a read error. The V gene is TRBV19, the J gene TRBJ2-1; 8 bases are a match to TRBD2. The CDR3 covers 18 residues. Germline loops: CDR1 LNHDA, CDR2 SQIVND (reference sequence). The CDR3 loop reads CASSFSQLAANRPNKQFF. Here the CDR3 DNA reads TGTGCCAGTAGTTTCTCCCAACTAGCGGCTAACCGCCCCAATAAGCAGTTCTTC.

The chain couples TRBV4-1 to TRBJ2-1; 11 positions agree with TRBD2. V lost 4 bases and J lost 0; bases outside the gene matches: 2. The CDR3 spans 16 residues. Germline CDR1 is MGHRA and CDR2 is YSYEKL. CDR3 protein: CASSRGLAGSYNEQFF. The DNA for the CDR3 is TGCGCCAGCAGCCGCGGACTAGCGGGCTCCTACAATGAGCAGTTCTTC.

The chain uses TRBV4-2 and TRBJ2-1; TRBD2 might be the D (7 bases). CDR3 length: 18 amino acids. The V gene's germline CDR1 is LGHNA and CDR2 YNFKEQ. Trimming cost V 6 bases and J 1 base, with 22 bases left between them. The CDR3 nucleotides read TGTGCCAGCAGAGATATGGGGGGGCCGGGAGGATCCTACAATGAGCAGTTCTTC. Protein: CASRDMGGPGGSYNEQFF.

The chain links TRBV13 to TRBJ1-2; TRBD1 aligns across 7 bases. The germline gives CDR1 PRHDT, CDR2 FYEKMQ (reference sequence). Trimming cost V 5 bases and J 4 bases; bases outside gene matches: 7. CDR3 size: 14 residues. CDR3 residues: CASSTDRSFYGYTF. The CDR3 coding sequence is TGTGCCAGCAGCACGGACAGGAGTTTCTATGGCTACACCTTC. Looking up the rest from reference TRBV13 and TRBJ1-2 gives the full variable domain: AAGVIQSPRHLIKEKRETATLKCYPIPRHDTVYWYQQGPGQDPQFLISFYEKMQSDKGSIPDRFSAQQFSDYHSELNMSSLELGDSALYFCASSTDRSFYGYTFGSGTRLTVV.

Here the CDR3 reads CASIQGPSHGYTF. CDR3 nucleotide sequence: TGTGCCAGTATCCAGGGGCCCTCTCATGGCTACACCTTC. V and J are TRBV19 and TRBJ1-2; maybe TRBD1 (6 bases). V was cut by 7 bases and J by 6 bases, with 15 bases left in between. The CDR3 runs 13 residues. Germline values: CDR1 LNHDA, CDR2 SQIVND (reference sequence).

The J gene is TRBJ2-7, the V gene TRBV14, with 9 bases identical to TRBD2. The CDR3 spans 16 residues. V was pared by 4 bases and J by 0 bases, with 7 bases of the junction left unmatched. Germline V gene sequence: CDR1 SGHDN, CDR2 FVKESK. The CDR3 bases are TGTGCCAGCAGCCCCTATGGACTAGCGCACTCCTACGAGCAGTACTTC. This gives the protein CASSPYGLAHSYEQYF.

The chain employs TRBV9 and TRBJ2-1, with TRBD2 identical over 9 bases. Germline CDR1 and CDR2: SGDLS and YYNGEE. V lost 7 bases and J lost 2; bases outside the gene matches: 1. The CDR3 totals 13 residues. The CDR3 sequence is CASGGGAYNEQFF. The CDR3, as DNA: TGTGCCAGCGGCGGGGGGGCCTACAATGAGCAGTTCTTC.

The chain is built from TRBV14 and TRBJ1-1, with unresolved D. CDR1 and CDR2 (germline): SGHDN, FVKESK. The CDR3 sequence is 16 residues long. Trimming pared 4 bases from V and 1 base from J, leaving 16 bases between. The CDR3 bases are TGTGCCAGCAGCCGAACCGGCCTACTAAAGAACACTGAAGCTTTCTTT. It is translated as CASSRTGLLKNTEAFF.

The J gene is TRBJ2-4, the V gene TRBV11-2; D remains unclear. Trimming shortened V by 4 bases and J by 7 bases, and 5 bases separated the two germline ends. The CDR3 extends over 11 amino acids. CDR1 is SGHAT and CDR2 is FQNNGV in the germline V gene. CDR3 DNA sequence: TGTGCCAGCAGCTCAATGAACATTCAGTACTTC. It specifies CASSSMNIQYF.

The chain joins TRBV29-1 to TRBJ1-1, with D uncertain. Trimming left V 8 bases short and J 0 bases short, with 13 bases between. The CDR3 is 13 residues long. The V gene's germline CDR1 is SQVTM and CDR2 ANQGSEA. CDR3 region: CSSSRVMNTEAFF. CDR3 nucleotides: TGCAGCTCCTCACGGGTAATGAACACTGAAGCTTTCTTT.

The chain links TRBV19 to TRBJ2-2; 9 nucleotides match TRBD1. V dropped 10 bases and J dropped 4; count of bases not matched to a gene: 7. The CDR3 length is 14 residues. The germline V gene has CDR1 LNHDA and CDR2 SQIVND (reference sequence). The CDR3 protein is CATRRDRVTGELFF. The CDR3 DNA reads as TGTGCCACCCGTAGGGACAGGGTCACCGGGGAGCTGTTTTTT.

J is TRBJ1-2 and V is TRBV4-2; no clear D gene. CDR3 length equals 19 residues. CDR1 and CDR2 from the germline V gene are LGHNA and YNFKEQ. The V end was cut by 4 bases, the J end by 3 bases, with 27 bases between. The chain's CDR3 is CASSLVQEWGGPLDYGYTF. CDR3 bases: TGTGCCAGCAGCCTGGTTCAAGAGTGGGGAGGACCTCTCGACTATGGCTACACCTTC.

This rearrangement joins TRBV2 to TRBJ2-7; 7 bases match TRBD2. V lost 11 bases and J lost 2; bases outside the gene matches: 9. Germline V gives CDR1 SNHLY, CDR2 FYNNEI. This CDR3 has 13 amino acids. The CDR3 coding sequence is TGTGCCGTTCCGGGACTAACTCCCTACGAGCAGTACTTC. The encoded protein is CAVPGLTPYEQYF.